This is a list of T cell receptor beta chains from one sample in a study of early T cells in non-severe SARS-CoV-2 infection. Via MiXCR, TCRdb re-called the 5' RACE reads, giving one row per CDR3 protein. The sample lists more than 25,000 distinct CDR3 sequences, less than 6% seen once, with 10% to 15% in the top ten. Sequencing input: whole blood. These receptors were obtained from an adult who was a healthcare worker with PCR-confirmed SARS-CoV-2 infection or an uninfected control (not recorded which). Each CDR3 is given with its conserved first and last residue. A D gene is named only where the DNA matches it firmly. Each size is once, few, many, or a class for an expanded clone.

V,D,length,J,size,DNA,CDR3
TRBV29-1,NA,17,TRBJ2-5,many,TGCAGCGTTGAACACGGGTCGGAGACAGGTTATTCCGAGACCCAGTACTTC,CSVEHGSETGYSETQYF
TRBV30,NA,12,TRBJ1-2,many,TGTGCCTGGGAGGGCGGGAACTATGGCTACACCTTC,CAWEGGNYGYTF
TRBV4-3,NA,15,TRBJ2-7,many,TGCGCCAGCAGCCAAGATCGCAGCTCCCCCCACGAGCAGTACTTC,CASSQDRSSPHEQYF
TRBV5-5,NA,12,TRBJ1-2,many,TGTGCCAGCAGCTTGGAACAGTATGGCTACACCTTC,CASSLEQYGYTF
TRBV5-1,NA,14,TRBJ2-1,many,TGCGCCAGCGGCGGGACAGATATTCGGAATGAGCAGTTCTTC,CASGGTDIRNEQFF
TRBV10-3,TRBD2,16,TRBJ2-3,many,TGTGCCATCAGAGGGACTAGCGGGGGGTTCACAGATACGCAGTATTTT,CAIRGTSGGFTDTQYF
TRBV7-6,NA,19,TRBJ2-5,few,TGTGCCAGCAGCTTAGTGAGAGGGGTAGGAGGGTCCCCTCAAGAGACCCAGTACTTC,CASSLVRGVGGSPQETQYF
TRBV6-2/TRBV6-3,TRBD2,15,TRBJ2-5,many,TGTGCCAGCAGCCGCCCAGAGCGGGGGCAAGAGACCCAGTACTTC,CASSRPERGQETQYF
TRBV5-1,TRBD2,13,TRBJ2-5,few,TGCGCCAGCAGCCCCCCCGGGGGGGAGACCCAGTACTTC,CASSPPGGETQYF
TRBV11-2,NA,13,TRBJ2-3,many,TGTGCCAGCAGGAGCCGGGGCACAGATACGCAGTATTTT,CASRSRGTDTQYF
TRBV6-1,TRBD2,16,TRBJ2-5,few,TGTGCCAGCAGTGAAGAACTAGCGGGGGGGTTGGAGACCCAGTACTTC,CASSEELAGGLETQYF
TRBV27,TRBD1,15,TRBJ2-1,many,TGTGCCAGCAGAGGACCGGGACAGAATTACAATGAGCAGTTCTTC,CASRGPGQNYNEQFF
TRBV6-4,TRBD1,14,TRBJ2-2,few,TGTGCCAGCAGCGGGACAGGGAACACCGGGGAGCTGTTTTTT,CASSGTGNTGELFF
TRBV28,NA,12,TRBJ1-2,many,TGTGCCAGCAGCCCCGTGTCGGGAGGCTACACCTTC,CASSPVSGGYTF